Described below is a single TCR beta chain sequence and its context. Using immunoSEQ multiplex PCR, the repertoire was profiled, and TCRdb retains in-frame clones only, with some absent. The sample shows several thousand clones, roughly 98% of them seen only once. This sample was included in a study of naive CD8 T cells in extremely preterm neonates. CDR1 SGHRS and CDR2 YFSETQ come from the germline V gene. V was cut by 7 bases and J by 1 base, with 14 bases left in between. The CDR3 consists of 14 residues. Sample: naive CD8+ T cells from blood. The clonotype originates from a human donor in good health. The chain has TRBV5-1 and TRBJ1-1; D is perhaps TRBD1 (5 bases). CDR3 sequence reads: CASGALTGNTEAFF. The CDR3 DNA is TGCGCCAGCGGGGCCCTCACAGGGAACACTGAAGCTTTCTTT.